The table lists the clone carrying this T cell receptor beta chain with a few counts. Its cognate antigen is unknown. This CDR3 is built from 17 residues. The J segment lost 2 bases and the V segment lost 4 bases, leaving 12 bases of the junction unmatched. The germline gives CDR1 SGHRS, CDR2 YFSETQ. The entry originates in a study of CD8 T cells in ankylosing spondylitis. Study results and caveats: Within matched ankylosing spondylitis synovial fluid, disease-linked clones were reportedly significantly enriched. Past research had described some motif variants in reactive arthritis synovial fluid and blood. About 8 highly homologous variants made up a TCR beta motif, and this motif appeared characteristic of ankylosing spondylitis blood.

Making the TCR beta libraries involved quantitative 5'-RACE with molecular barcodes. TCRdb re-called the 5' RACE reads with MiXCR, one entry per CDR3 protein. Among about 100,000 distinct CDR3 sequences listed, around 24% were seen once. Sequencing was carried out using synovial fluid, either unsorted or a sorted T cell fraction (not recorded which). This sequence was found in a male donor with ankylosing spondylitis. This chain uses TRBV5-1 with TRBJ2-7; 10 bases line up with TRBD2. The CDR3 here is CASSGTGGLADPYEQYF. CDR3 bases: TGCGCCAGCAGCGGGACCGGAGGACTAGCGGACCCCTACGAGCAGTACTTC.